The text below deals with one T cell receptor (beta chain). This may stem from a read error, because a much larger clone lies one nucleotide away. The data are from a study of T cells of healthy individuals. One entry per CDR3 protein, called by TCRdb with MiXCR from the 5' RACE reads. The sample has about 60,000 distinct CDR3 sequences; roughly 15% are singletons. This TCR was recovered from a human donor in good health.

The CDR3 bases are TGCAGTGCTAGAGCCAGGGAAACCTACGAGCAGTACTTC. Translating gives CSARARETYEQYF. This chain connects TRBV20-1 to TRBJ2-7, with D possibly matching TRBD1 (5 bases). Germline V lookup: CDR1 DFQATT, CDR2 SNEGSKA (reference sequence). V was trimmed by 1 base and J by 2 bases, leaving 9 bases between them. This CDR3 is built from 13 residues.